The T cell receptor beta chain under discussion was sequenced for a study of regulatory T cells in long-lasting Graves disease (dated by TCRdb to the early 2020s). Concerning the study at large: In the newly diagnosed Graves' disease group, patients had been taking antithyroid drugs for less than 3 months. Peripheral blood TCR sequencing and RNA sequencing compared persistent Graves' disease patients with newly diagnosed Graves' disease patients. The study was conducted in China and was registered as a clinical trial. A total of about 33 samples were covered by TCR sequencing, comprising approximately 13 persistent and approximately 20 newly diagnosed Graves' disease patients.

Library method: multiplex PCR. The sequencer listed for this sample is Illumina HiSeq 4000. To build TCR beta libraries, CDR3 regions were amplified by Arm-PCR using iRepertoire HTBI primers. Before sequencing, the PCR products went through gel purification. Processing in the source paper ran as follows. Gene usage analysis of CDR3 amino acid clonotypes used the approximately 56 TRBV and 14 to 15 TRBJ segments found across samples. Filtered high-quality paired reads were merged into contigs using COPE and FqMerger. Contigs were aligned with BLAST to IMGT TRBV, TRBD and TRBJ reference genes, and CDR3 was defined per IMGT. Any clonotype with a frequency above 0.1% was counted as a highly expanded clone. Repertoire diversity was measured by Shannon entropy, and V-J evenness by the Gini coefficient. A clonotype was considered public if more than one individual shared it. TCRdb's own reprocessing of the public reads used fastp at Q25 and MiXCR and kept productive beta chains. Rows with one shared CDR3 protein collapse into an entry with the most common genes and DNA. The V and J calls were determined by TCRdb, not by the authors. The table for this sample lists hundreds of thousands of distinct CDR3 sequences; more than 15% of them were counted only once. The biggest ten clones account for more than 10% of the sample.

Of note for this clonotype: No antigen is known for it. No quality values exist for individual bases; no much larger clone is one base distant.

Trimmed from V: 4 bases; trimmed from J: 7 bases; junction bases lacking a gene match: 12. CDR1 and CDR2 were assigned from the germline V gene (reference sequence) as LGHDT and YNNKEL. The CDR3 has 15 amino acids, counting the end cysteine and phenylalanine. The sequence is cut down to CDR3 DNA, 45 bases in frame from base 1. Study-level results and caveats: Lower TCR Shannon entropy and fewer highly expanded clones were observed in persistent Graves' disease patients than in newly diagnosed patients, which suggested clonal expansion. TRBV28, TRBJ1-2 and TRBJ2-5 were preferentially used in persistent disease, while TRBV20-1 and TRBJ2-1 were favored in newly diagnosed disease. A larger number of public clonotypes was shared among persistent patients (fewer than 3,000) than among newly diagnosed patients (more than 850). The small sample size was acknowledged by the authors as a limitation that may reduce accuracy. Because the primary lesion, thyroid tissue, could not be accessed, the study looked at peripheral blood alone. Sequencing and analysis were restricted to the TCR beta chain.

Read against the paper, the sample's time point label means: newly diagnosed GD, antithyroid drugs for less than 3 months. For both TCR sequencing and RNA sequencing, RNA was extracted from PBMCs in TRIzol. The diagnosis of Graves' disease was made according to American Thyroid Association guidelines. Patients for the study were recruited at an endocrinology department in Xi'an, China. Each patient gave around 9 milliliters of peripheral blood, collected in an EDTA anticoagulant tube. Ficoll Paque Plus density gradient separation was used to isolate PBMCs, and no further T cell sorting was done. An Agilent 2100 Bioanalyzer and agarose gel were used to assess RNA quality, and a NanoDrop 2000 was used to measure RNA concentration. The same sample was also used in a study of T cells in Graves' hyperthyroidism and ophthalmopathy. From that second study: Stable Graves' hyperthyroidism was defined as no progression to ophthalmopathy during 18 months of follow-up. Hyperthyroidism patients were newly diagnosed, had a disease duration of under 2 months, and were aged 18 to 65 years. The study excluded patients with uncontrolled infections, other autoimmune diseases, pregnancy or lactation. Diagnoses relied on clinical symptoms, serum thyroxine and TRAb, thyroid ultrasound and orbital computed tomography. The TCR CDR3 was subjected to a first round of RT-PCR using the HTBI primer set and the Qiagen OneStep RT-PCR kit. Most expanded thyroid clonotypes (frequency above 0.001) were also found in blood, which suggests that blood repertoires may mirror thyroid immune responses. Ophthalmopathy was separated from stable hyperthyroidism by a 13 V-J signature model, with approximately 90% sensitivity and about 81% specificity obtained in cross-validation and 80%/75% obtained in testing. During validation, the model predicted progression to ophthalmopathy a median of about 5.9 months ahead of onset, with almost 71% sensitivity and less than 85% specificity. To identify TCR V-J signatures that set the groups apart, the researchers used a discovery cohort of 100 or so patients, made up of fewer than 50 with Graves' ophthalmopathy and some 55 with stable Graves' hyperthyroidism. Whether ophthalmopathy could be predicted prospectively was tested in an independent validation cohort made up of 18 to 20 hyperthyroidism patients plus 17 patients who later progressed to ophthalmopathy. For training and testing, the 100 or so patients in the discovery cohort were randomly divided in a 7:3 ratio. Thyroid tissue and blood T-cell repertoires from about six Graves' hyperthyroidism patients were also compared in the study. After blood sampling, hyperthyroidism patients were treated with methimazole at a starting dose of 30 mg daily, and ophthalmopathy patients were treated with high-dose intravenous methylprednisolone. A second multiplex PCR round built the libraries, followed by size selection and purification. Sequencing of the libraries was done on an Illumina HiSeq2000 using paired-end 100 bp reads. SOAPnuke was used to process the raw data, throwing out any read that contained adapters or uncalled bases, had a mean Phred below 15, or lacked an exact constant-primer or identifier match. High-quality paired reads were merged using COPE v1.2.5, and each unique nucleotide sequence was defined as a clonotype. Clonotypes were aligned to IMGT TRBV, TRBD and TRBJ reference segments using MiTCR v1.1. The analysis was restricted to V-J combinations with a frequency above 0.0001, which together covered 99% to 99.2% of the repertoires. A TCS score was defined as the ratio of F50 (clonal expansion) to E x V (chaos), with BLOSUM62-based TCRdist applied between CDR3 peptides within each V-J. Welch's t-statistics and random forest reduced 500 to 650 V-J features to about 13, which were used in a naive Bayes classifier (R e1071). Sample size was not statistically predetermined, and investigators were not blinded to group allocation. The paper reports TCR Vbeta CDR3 sequencing of roughly 140 peripheral blood samples: approximately 41 ophthalmopathy, under 80 hyperthyroidism and around 17 progressor patients.

The receptor's source is a man aged 18 to 30 with Graves disease. Donor details come from another sample of the same person, matched by shared clones. The chain couples TRBV3-1 to TRBJ2-7, with 8 junctional bases fitting TRBD2. Sequences were derived from peripheral blood mononuclear cells (PBMCs), sampled at new diagnosis, from a patient treated with antithyroid drugs. The DNA sequence is given as TGTGCCAGCAGCCGACTAGCGTCCCGCAGTGAGGAGCAGTACTTC. This is translated as CASSRLASRSEEQYF.